These 21 T cell receptor beta chains were sequenced from one sample in a study of early T cells in non-severe SARS-CoV-2 infection. TCRdb recomputed calls from the 5' RACE reads with MiXCR, one row per CDR3 protein. The sample consists of around 34,000 distinct CDR3 sequences, around 4.6% of them appearing once. Sequences were obtained from whole blood. Source of these receptors: an adult who was a healthcare worker with PCR-confirmed SARS-CoV-2 infection or an uninfected control (not recorded which).

This clonotype was counted at least ten times. CDR3 residues: CASSDRTAYNEQFF. The CDR3 DNA reads as TGTGCCAGCAGTGATAGGACAGCATACAATGAGCAGTTCTTC. The chain is built from TRBV2 and TRBJ2-1; a weak D match, TRBD1 (6 bases). This CDR3 comprises 14 residues. V lost 3 bases and J 4 bases, leaving 10 bases between the germline ends. From germline, CDR1 is SNHLY and CDR2 FYNNEI.

This clonotype was counted ten times or more. This chain connects TRBV25-1 to TRBJ2-1; possible D gene TRBD2, 6 bases. Germline values: CDR1 MGHDK, CDR2 SYGVNS. The V gene lost 1 base and the J gene lost 8 bases, with 9 bases spanning the gap. The CDR3 spans 13 residues. CDR3 sequence reads: CASSELGEDEQFF. Written as DNA, the CDR3 is TGTGCCAGCAGTGAATTGGGGGAGGATGAGCAGTTCTTC.

The chain employs TRBV27 and TRBJ2-5; 7 bases match TRBD2. CDR1 and CDR2 from the germline V gene are MNHEY and SMNVEV (reference sequence). V dropped 0 bases and J dropped 4; count of bases not matched to a gene: 5. This CDR3 region has 15 residues. CDR3 sequence: CASSLSGGWSETQYF. The DNA of the CDR3 is TGTGCCAGCAGTTTATCGGGGGGGTGGTCAGAGACCCAGTACTTC.

This clonotype was counted at least ten times. The chain uses TRBV7-9 and TRBJ1-4; a weak D match, TRBD1 (5 bases). The CDR3 extends over 14 amino acids. Trimming shortened V by 7 bases and J by 5 bases, and 14 bases separated the two germline ends. The germline V gene encodes CDR1 SEHNR and CDR2 FQNEAQ (reference sequence). The CDR3 loop reads CASTPLRGNEKLFF. The CDR3 DNA reads TGTGCCAGCACCCCTCTAAGGGGCAATGAAAAACTGTTTTTT.

This clonotype was seen ten or more times. The chain employs TRBV3-1 and TRBJ1-1; D might be TRBD1 (5 bases). Germline values: CDR1 LGHDT, CDR2 YNNKEL (reference sequence). The CDR3 contains 14 residues. V lost 8 bases, J lost 2 bases, and 15 bases lay in between. The CDR3 loop reads CASGTGGINTEAFF. The CDR3 nucleotides read TGTGCCAGCGGGACTGGGGGGATAAACACTGAAGCTTTCTTT.

V and J are TRBV10-3 and TRBJ2-1; no clear D. V lost 3 bases and J 9 bases, leaving 9 bases between the germline ends. CDR1 is ENHRY and CDR2 is SYGVKD in the germline V gene. The CDR3 runs 12 residues. CDR3 in DNA: TGTGCCATCAGTGACAGGACGGCTGAGCAGTTCTTC. As protein: CAISDRTAEQFF.

This clonotype has at least ten counts. An end of the junction does not agree with germline; a read error may underlie this. This rearrangement joins TRBV6-6 to TRBJ1-1; possible D gene TRBD1, 5 bases. The CDR3 runs 12 residues. Germline CDR1 MNHNY, CDR2 SVGAGI (reference sequence). The CDR3 sequence is CASSPGNAEAFF. The CDR3 region has the DNA TGTGCCAGCAGCCCAGGGAACGCTGAAGCTTTCTTT.

V usage is TRBV6-1 and J usage is TRBJ2-2; D gene ambiguous. CDR1 MNHNS and CDR2 SASEGT come from the germline V gene. The CDR3 spans 15 residues. The V gene lost 6 bases and the J gene lost 6 bases, with 17 bases spanning the gap. CDR3 protein: CASSWSWGEPGELFF. The DNA of the CDR3 is TGTGCCAGCAGCTGGTCCTGGGGTGAGCCCGGGGAGCTGTTTTTT.

This clonotype was observed a few times. CDR3 sequence: CASSLGTSGGTGELFF. As DNA, the CDR3 is TGTGCCAGCAGCCTCGGGACTAGCGGGGGGACCGGGGAGCTGTTTTTT. The J gene is TRBJ2-2, the V gene TRBV11-2; 15 bases match TRBD2. This CDR3 comprises 16 residues. The J segment lost 5 bases and the V segment lost 5 bases, leaving 3 bases of the junction unmatched. Germline CDR1 SGHAT, CDR2 FQNNGV.

This clonotype has ten or more counts. V is TRBV6-6 and J is TRBJ2-2; 8 bases map to TRBD2. Germline V gene sequence: CDR1 MNHNY, CDR2 SVGAGI (reference sequence). The J segment lost 4 bases and the V segment lost 6 bases, leaving 7 bases of the junction unmatched. The CDR3 has 15 amino acids. The CDR3 sequence is CASRFRGGGTGELFF. The CDR3 coding sequence is TGTGCCAGCAGGTTCCGGGGGGGAGGCACCGGGGAGCTGTTTTTT.

This clonotype was observed many times. This sequence joins TRBV21-1 and TRBJ2-7. TRBV21-1 is listed as a pseudogene. The length of the CDR3 is 16 residues. CDR3: CASSEEELAYRYEQYF. The CDR3 nucleotides read TGTGCCAGCAGCGAGGAAGAGCTTGCTTACCGCTACGAGCAGTACTTC.

This clonotype was seen more than once but under ten times. The V gene is TRBV3-1, the J gene TRBJ2-6; D is ambiguous. Germline-derived CDR1 and CDR2 are LGHDT and YNNKEL (reference sequence). V lost 2 bases and J 4 bases, leaving 3 bases between the germline ends. This CDR3 is 13 amino acids long. CDR3 in amino acids: CASSQPGANVLTF. The CDR3 DNA sequence: TGTGCCAGCAGCCAACCCGGGGCCAACGTCCTGACTTTC.

Many counts were recorded for this clonotype. The chain couples TRBV4-2 to TRBJ2-3; D might be TRBD2 (5 bases). Trimming took 1 base from V and 5 from J, leaving 10 bases between them. This CDR3 contains 14 residues. Germline V lookup: CDR1 LGHNA, CDR2 YNFKEQ. The CDR3 DNA follows: TGTGCCAGCAGCCAAGCCAGCGGAATAGATACGCAGTATTTT. This sequence encodes CASSQASGIDTQYF.

This clonotype was detected many times. This sequence joins TRBV10-2 and TRBJ1-1, with TRBD1 identical over 7 bases. This CDR3 region has 13 residues. V lost 2 bases to trimming and J lost 5 bases; unmatched junction nucleotides: 2. CDR1 and CDR2 (germline): WSHSY, SAAADI. The CDR3 sequence: CASSEPGGTEAFF. The CDR3 bases are TGCGCCAGCAGTGAGCCAGGGGGAACTGAAGCTTTCTTT.

The V and J genes are TRBV5-1 and TRBJ2-1; 8 nucleotides line up with TRBD1. The CDR3 has 12 amino acids. With V trimmed by 4 bases and J by 8 bases, 2 bases remained unmatched. Per germline, CDR1 SGHRS and CDR2 YFSETQ. CDR3 sequence reads: CASSPGGHEQFF. In nucleotides, the CDR3 is TGCGCCAGCAGCCCAGGGGGCCATGAGCAGTTCTTC.

Ten or more counts support this clonotype. V is TRBV12-3 or TRBV12-4 and J is TRBJ2-2; 9 nucleotides match TRBD2. V gave up 7 bases and J gave up 6 bases; unmatched junction bases: 6. The CDR3 length is 14 residues. The CDR3 nucleotides are TGTGCCAGCACCTTAGCGGGGGAACCCGGGGAGCTGTTTTTT. Its translation is CASTLAGEPGELFF.

This clonotype was seen many times. The chain combines TRBV6-5 with TRBJ2-7, with D possibly TRBD2 on 6 matching bases. The CDR3 length is 15 residues. Trimming pared 0 bases from V and 4 bases from J, leaving 13 bases between. From germline, CDR1 is MNHEY and CDR2 SVGAGI. The CDR3 region has the DNA TGTGCCAGCAGTTACTCGAAATTGGGGGGTTACGAGCAGTACTTC. It codes for CASSYSKLGGYEQYF.

In the case of this clonotype: This may come from a read error, since a much larger clone is one base off. The chain recombines TRBV5-4 with TRBJ1-1, with a weak D call TRBD1 (6 bases). Deletions cut 2 bases from V and 0 bases from J, with 8 bases between. The CDR3 is made up of 14 amino acids. The germline V gene has CDR1 SGHNT and CDR2 YYREEE (reference sequence). The CDR3 region is CASSLQGMNTEAFF. In nucleotides, the CDR3 is TGTGCCAGCAGCTTACAGGGAATGAACACTGAAGCTTTCTTT. Combining the CDR3 with reference TRBV5-4 and TRBJ1-1 gives the whole variable domain ETGVTQSPTHLIKTRGQQVTLRCSSQSGHNTVSWYQQALGQGPQFIFQYYREEENGRGNFPPRFSGLQFPNYSSELNVNALELDDSALYLCASSLQGMNTEAFFGQGTRLTVV.

This clonotype was seen repeatedly, ten times or more. V gene TRBV7-8 combines with J gene TRBJ2-5; D is undetermined. Trimming stripped 1 base from V and 1 base from J, with 10 bases between. Germline CDR1 reads SGHVS; CDR2 reads FQNEAQ. The CDR3 loop spans 15 amino acids. The CDR3 nucleotides are TGTGCCAGCAGCTTAGAAGCACGGTTCCAAGAGACCCAGTACTTC. Amino acids: CASSLEARFQETQYF.

Ten or more counts support this clonotype. In DNA, the CDR3 is TGTGCCAGCAGCTTAGCCACCTACGAGCAGTACTTC. Translating gives CASSLATYEQYF. The chain couples TRBV5-5 to TRBJ2-7, with unresolved D. V was shortened by 2 bases and J by 2 bases, with 5 bases between the two germline ends. Germline lookup yields CDR1 SGHKS and CDR2 YYEKEE (reference sequence). The CDR3 is 12 amino acids.

This clonotype occurred many times. The genes are TRBV19 and TRBJ2-1; 9 nucleotides match TRBD2. Unmatched junction bases numbered 13, after V lost 7 bases and J lost 0 bases. This CDR3 is 18 amino acids long. The germline V gene has CDR1 LNHDA and CDR2 SQIVND (reference sequence). The CDR3 region has the DNA TGTGCCAGTACCGGGACTAGCAGACTTCCTACCTCCTACAATGAGCAGTTCTTC. It codes for CASTGTSRLPTSYNEQFF.